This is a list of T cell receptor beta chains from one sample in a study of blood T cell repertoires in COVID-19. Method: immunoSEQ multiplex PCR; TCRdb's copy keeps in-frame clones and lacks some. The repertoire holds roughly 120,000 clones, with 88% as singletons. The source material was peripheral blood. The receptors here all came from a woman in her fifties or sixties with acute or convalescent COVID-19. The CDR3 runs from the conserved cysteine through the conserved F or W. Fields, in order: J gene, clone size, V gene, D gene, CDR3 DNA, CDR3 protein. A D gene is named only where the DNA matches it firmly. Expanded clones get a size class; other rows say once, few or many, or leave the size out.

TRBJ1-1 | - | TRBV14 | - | TGTGCCAGCAGCCAAGTTGGGGGGACGTCGGCTTTCTTT | CASSQVGGTSAFF
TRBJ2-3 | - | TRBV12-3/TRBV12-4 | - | TGTGCCAGCAGTCCGGGGACAGATACGCAGTATTTT | CASSPGTDTQYF
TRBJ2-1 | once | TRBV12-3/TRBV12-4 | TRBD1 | TGTGCCAGCAGTGTGACAGGGGATGAGCAGTTCTTC | CASSVTGDEQFF
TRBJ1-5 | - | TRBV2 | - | TGTGCCAGCAGTCAACTCGGGTCCGTATCTCAGCCCCAGCATTTT | CASSQLGSVSQPQHF
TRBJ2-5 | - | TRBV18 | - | TGTGCCAGCTCACCTCCGAACAGGGTTTGGGAGACCCAGTACTTC | CASSPPNRVWETQYF
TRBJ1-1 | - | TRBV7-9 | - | TGTGCCAGCAGCTTAGCGGAGGCGTCTGAAGCTTTCTTT | CASSLAEASEAFF
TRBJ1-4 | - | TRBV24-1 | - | TGTGCCACCAGCGCTAGAACTAATGAAAAACTGTTTTTT | CATSARTNEKLFF
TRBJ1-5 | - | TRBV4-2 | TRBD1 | TGTGCCAGCAGCCCAGGGGGTGATCAGCCCCAGCATTTT | CASSPGGDQPQHF
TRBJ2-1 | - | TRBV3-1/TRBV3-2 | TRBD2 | TGTGCCAGCAGCCAAGTCGGGAGGGTCAATGAGCAGTTCTTC | CASSQVGRVNEQFF
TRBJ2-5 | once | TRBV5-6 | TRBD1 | TGTGCCAGCAGCTTGCGGGCAGGGGGCCTCGAGACCCAGTACTTC | CASSLRAGGLETQYF
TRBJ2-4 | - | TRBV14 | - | TGTGCCAGCAGCCGGGCGGACAGCACACTATTTCCCAAAAACATTCAGTACTTC | CASSRADSTLFPKNIQYF
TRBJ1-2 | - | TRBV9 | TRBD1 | TGTGCCAGCCGCCGGGACAGCTATGGCTACACCTTC | CASRRDSYGYTF
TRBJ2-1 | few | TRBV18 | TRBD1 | TGTGCCAGCTCACAATACAGGGGCCACAATGAGCAGTTCTTC | CASSQYRGHNEQFF
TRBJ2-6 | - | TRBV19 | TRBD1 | TGTGCCAGTAGTATGGGGACAGGGCCTAGCTCTGGGGCCAACGTCCTGACTTTC | CASSMGTGPSSGANVLTF
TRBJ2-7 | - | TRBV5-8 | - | TGTGCCAGCAGCTTGGGGGGCTTTACCTCCTACGAGCAGTACTTC | CASSLGGFTSYEQYF
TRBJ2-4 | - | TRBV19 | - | TGTGCCAGTAATGGGGGTGGACAGCAAAAAAACATTCAGTACTTC | CASNGGGQQKNIQYF
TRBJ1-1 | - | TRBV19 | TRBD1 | TGTGCCAGTAGTATAGGGTCCAGGGGGGACACTGAAGCTTTCTTT | CASSIGSRGDTEAFF
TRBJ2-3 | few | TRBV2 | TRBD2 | TGTGCCAGCAGTTGGGCTAGCGGGAGCACAGATACGCAGTATTTT | CASSWASGSTDTQYF
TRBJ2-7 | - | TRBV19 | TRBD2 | TGTGCCAGTAGTACTAGCGGGAGCGAGCAGTACTTC | CASSTSGSEQYF
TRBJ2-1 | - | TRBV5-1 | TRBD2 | TGCGCCAGCAGCTCCGGGACTAGTTTAAGAGGGGAGCAGTTCTTC | CASSSGTSLRGEQFF
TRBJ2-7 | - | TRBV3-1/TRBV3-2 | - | TGTGCCAGCAGCCAAAGAGGAAACGAGCAGTACTTC | CASSQRGNEQYF
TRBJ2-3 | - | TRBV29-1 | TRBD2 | TGCAGCGTCACTACCGTGGGACTAGCGGGGCGCACAGATACGCAGTATTTT | CSVTTVGLAGRTDTQYF
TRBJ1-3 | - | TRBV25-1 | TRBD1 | TGTGCCAGCAGTGCCCAGACAGGGGCGGGAAACACCATATATTTT | CASSAQTGAGNTIYF
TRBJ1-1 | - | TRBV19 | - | TGTGCCAGTAGTCCGGAGTTGAACACTGAAGCTTTCTTT | CASSPELNTEAFF